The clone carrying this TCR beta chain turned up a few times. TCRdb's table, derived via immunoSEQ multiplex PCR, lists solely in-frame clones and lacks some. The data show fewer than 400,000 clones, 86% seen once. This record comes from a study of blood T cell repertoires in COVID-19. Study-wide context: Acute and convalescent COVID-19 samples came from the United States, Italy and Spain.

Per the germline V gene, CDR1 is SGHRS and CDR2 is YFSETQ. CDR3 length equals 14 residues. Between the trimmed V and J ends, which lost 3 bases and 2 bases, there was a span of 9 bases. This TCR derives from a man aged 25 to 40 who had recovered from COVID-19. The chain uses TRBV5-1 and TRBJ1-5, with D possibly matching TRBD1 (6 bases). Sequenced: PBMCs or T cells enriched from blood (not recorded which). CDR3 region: CASSSGGGNQPQHF. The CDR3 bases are TGCGCCAGCAGCTCTGGGGGCGGCAATCAGCCCCAGCATTTT.